This TCR beta chain was sequenced in a study of molecular identifiers for immune sequencing clone quantification. TCRdb reprocessed the PCR reads via MiXCR and lists one record per CDR3 protein. This table has 250,000 to 350,000 distinct CDR3 sequences, about a fifth appearing once. Many counts were recorded for this clonotype. Germline CDR1 reads MGHRA; CDR2 reads YSYEKL. The CDR3 totals 16 residues. Trimming pared 3 bases from V and 1 base from J, leaving 15 bases between. This TCR derives from a human donor in good health. Some libraries in this study had Jurkat cell RNA spiked in. The chain uses TRBV4-1 and TRBJ1-1; no firm D call. The sequenced sample consisted of naive CD8+ T cells from blood, with Jurkat cell RNA spiked in. The subset is: FACS-sorted CD8+CD4-CCR7+CD45RA+ naive T cells. The CDR3 reads CASSQLGKDWNTEAFF. CDR3 nucleotides: TGCGCCAGCAGCCAGCTAGGAAAGGACTGGAACACTGAAGCTTTCTTT.